Shown below are 14 T cell receptor beta chains from a single sample sequenced in a study of graft-versus-host responses after intestinal transplantation (dated by TCRdb to the early 2020s). These receptors' targets are unknown. The time point label for this specimen denotes: cells obtained before transplantation from donor or recipient. Library preparation was by the immunoSEQ multiplex PCR assay. This is the immuneACCESS table as TCRdb keeps it, with only in-frame sequences that have V and J called. A part of the clones is gone; compared with another copy, unresolved V genes explain less than half, and the rest is unexplained. The sample table holds about 71,000 clones, of which around 91% were seen once. Of the sample, roughly 1.3% is held by the ten largest clones. The sample consisted of unstimulated CD8+ T cells sorted from spleen or lymph node cells, taken before intestinal transplant. These receptors were obtained from a human donor who received an intestinal transplant.

V and J are TRBV15 and TRBJ2-7; D may be TRBD1 (6 bases). V lost 0 bases, J lost 3 bases, and 12 bases lay in between. CDR1 is LNHNV and CDR2 is YYDKDF in the germline V gene (reference sequence). CDR3 length: 15 residues. This chain's CDR3 is CATSREKGGVYEQYF. CDR3 nucleotide sequence: TGTGCCACCAGCAGAGAGAAAGGGGGAGTCTACGAGCAGTACTTC. The variable domain in full, completed from reference TRBV15 and TRBJ2-7, reads DAMVIQNPRYQVTQFGKPVTLSCSQTLNHNVMYWYQQKSSQAPKLLFHYYDKDFNNEADTPDNFQSRRPNTSFCFLDIRSPGLGDTAMYLCATSREKGGVYEQYFGPGTRLTVT.

The chain links TRBV5-6 to TRBJ2-1; weak D call: TRBD1 (5 bases). Germline V gene lookup returns CDR1 SGHDT and CDR2 YYEEEE. The CDR3 loop spans 17 amino acids. V was shortened by 0 bases and J by 2 bases, with 15 bases between the two germline ends. For the CDR3, the DNA is TGTGCCAGCAGCTTGGCCATGTGGCAGGGCCCCTACAATGAGCAGTTCTTC. The encoded protein is CASSLAMWQGPYNEQFF.

In this sample, this clone turned up once. The V call is TRBV11-3, the J call TRBJ2-1; TRBD2 matches at 7 bases. This CDR3 is built from 15 residues. Germline CDR1 SGHNT, CDR2 YENEEA. V was pared by 5 bases and J by 3 bases, with 7 bases of the junction left unmatched. The CDR3 spells CASSPSGGDYNEQFF. The CDR3 DNA follows: TGTGCCAGCAGCCCCTCGGGAGGAGACTACAATGAGCAGTTCTTC.

V and J are TRBV6-5 and TRBJ2-7, with 8 positions matching TRBD2. The junction had 8 bases not matched to a gene; V was cut back by 6 bases and J by 4 bases. CDR1 is MNHEY, CDR2 SVGAGI, per germline. The CDR3 loop spans 14 amino acids. CDR3 region: CASSPAGGEYEQYF. As DNA, the CDR3 is TGTGCCAGCAGCCCGGCGGGGGGCGAGTACGAGCAGTACTTC.

The gene calls are TRBV4-1 and TRBJ2-7, with TRBD2 identical over 8 bases. The CDR3 consists of 14 residues. Germline-derived CDR1 and CDR2 are MGHRA and YSYEKL. The V segment lost 1 base and the J segment 5 bases; nucleotides outside the gene matches: 4. CDR3: CASSQAGGADEQYF. In DNA form, the CDR3 reads TGCGCCAGCAGCCAAGCCGGGGGGGCCGACGAGCAGTACTTC.

CDR3 coding DNA: TGTGCTAGTGCCCAGACAGGAGGTCTATATGGCTACACCTTC. Translating it yields CASAQTGGLYGYTF. The chain is built from TRBV12-5 and TRBJ1-2; weak D call: TRBD1 (6 bases). Trimming pared 7 bases from V and 5 bases from J, leaving 17 bases between. The CDR3 length is 14 residues. The V gene's germline CDR1 is LGHNT and CDR2 FRNRAP.

This chain links TRBV10-3 with TRBJ2-2; D may be TRBD2 (5 bases). Germline V gene data show CDR1 as ENHRY and CDR2 as SYGVKD. This CDR3 has 14 amino acids. V shed 3 bases and J shed 1 base, with 6 bases lying between them. The CDR3 spells CAISEGGNTGELFF. For the CDR3, the DNA is TGTGCCATCAGTGAAGGAGGGAACACCGGGGAGCTGTTTTTT.

J is TRBJ1-1 and V is TRBV7-3, with 8 bases aligning to TRBD1. Losses at the gene ends were 3 bases for V and 8 bases for J; bases not matched to a gene: 11. Germline V CDR1 and CDR2: SGHTA, FQGTGA. The CDR3 sequence is 15 residues long. CDR3 nucleotide sequence: TGTGCCAGCAGCTTGTCTAATTCGGGACAGGAAGAAGCTTTCTTT. This codes for CASSLSNSGQEEAFF.

The rearrangement uses TRBV9 and TRBJ2-7; 7 bases are a match to TRBD2. Germline V gene data show CDR1 as SGDLS and CDR2 as YYNGEE. The length of the CDR3 is 13 residues. The J segment lost 6 bases and the V segment lost 2 bases, leaving 5 bases of the junction unmatched. The CDR3 DNA is TGTGCCAGCAGCGTTGGGGAGGGAAGCGAGCAGTACTTC. Amino acids: CASSVGEGSEQYF.

J is TRBJ2-3 and V is TRBV29-1; D may be TRBD1 (6 bases). Germline V gene data show CDR1 as SQVTM and CDR2 as ANQGSEA. This CDR3 has 16 amino acids. Between the trimmed V and J ends, which lost 3 bases and 2 bases, there was a span of 18 bases. CDR3: CSVEVGQGFFTDTQYF. CDR3 coding DNA: TGCAGCGTTGAGGTAGGGCAGGGGTTTTTCACAGATACGCAGTATTTT.

CDR3 protein: CASSFGAGAGYTF. The DNA for the CDR3 is TGTGCCAGCAGCTTCGGGGCAGGGGCTGGCTACACCTTC. This chain links TRBV5-6 with TRBJ1-2; possibly TRBD1 for D (6 bases). V dropped 2 bases and J dropped 7 bases, with 12 bases sitting between them. Germline V lookup: CDR1 SGHDT, CDR2 YYEEEE. The CDR3 spans 13 residues.

The chain is built from TRBV27 and TRBJ1-4, with D tentatively TRBD1 (5 bases). Deletions cut 6 bases from V and 10 bases from J, with 24 bases between. Germline V gene sequence: CDR1 MNHEY, CDR2 SMNVEV (reference sequence). The CDR3 totals 16 residues. The CDR3 DNA reads TGTGCCAGCAGCGCTGGGGGGTTTGCTCCTTATGCAAAACTGTTTTTT. Translated, it gives CASSAGGFAPYAKLFF. Filled out from reference TRBV27 and TRBJ1-4, the complete variable domain reads EAQVTQNPRYLITVTGKKLTVTCSQNMNHEYMSWYRQDPGLGLRQIYYSMNVEVTDKGDVPEGYKVSRKEKRNFPLILESPSPNQTSLYFCASSAGGFAPYAKLFFGSGTQLSVL.

The chain is built from TRBV29-1 and TRBJ1-2, with 8 positions matching TRBD1. This CDR3 is built from 12 residues. Germline V gives CDR1 SQVTM, CDR2 ANQGSEA. The junction had 8 bases not matched to a gene; V was cut back by 6 bases and J by 8 bases. For the CDR3, the DNA is TGCAGCGTACCAGGGGGCGCTGGGGGCTACACCTTC. Its translation is CSVPGGAGGYTF. Complete variable domain (other parts from reference TRBV29-1 and TRBJ1-2): SAVISQKPSRDICQRGTSLTIQCQVDSQVTMMFWYRQQPGQSLTLIATANQGSEATYESGFVIDKFPISRPNLTFSTLTVSNMSPEDSSIYLCSVPGGAGGYTFGSGTRLTVV.

The rearrangement links TRBV15 to TRBJ2-4; tentatively, D is TRBD2 (6 bases). Germline V gene data show CDR1 as LNHNV and CDR2 as YYDKDF (reference sequence). This CDR3 has 15 amino acids. Trimming took 0 bases from V and 3 from J, leaving 9 bases between them. The CDR3 bases are TGTGCCACCAGCAGAGATAAGGGACTCAAAAACATTCAGTACTTC. It yields the protein CATSRDKGLKNIQYF.